This TCR beta chain was recovered during a study of beta chain features in type 1 diabetes. Study as a whole: Examination covered some 110,000,000 sorted cells spanning all samples. Study-level results: Moderate but significant shortening of TCRB CDR3s was recorded in all four CD4+ subsets from Type 1 diabetes patients. Sequencing from cDNA could over-represent high-TCR-expressing cells. Relative to healthy donors, patients appeared to have naive, central memory and Treg TCRB repertoires that were more similar.

Expressed TCRB transcripts were sequenced, since all the RNA that had been isolated was reverse transcribed. TCRdb keeps only in-frame clones here, not all; method: immunoSEQ multiplex PCR. Here the sample spans about 150,000 clones, more than 9% being singletons. Turning to this clone: Its antigen is not known.

The CDR3 length is 13 residues. CDR1 is MNHEY and CDR2 is SVGAGI in the germline V gene. Trimming pared 6 bases from V and 0 bases from J, leaving 8 bases between. The rearrangement joins TRBV6-5 to TRBJ1-2; D perhaps matches TRBD1 (6 bases). This receptor was identified in a man younger than 35 in good health. The specimen was naive CD4+ T cells from blood. As DNA, the CDR3 is TGTGCCAGCAGGAGGACAGCTAACTATGGCTACACCTTC. Translating it yields CASRRTANYGYTF.